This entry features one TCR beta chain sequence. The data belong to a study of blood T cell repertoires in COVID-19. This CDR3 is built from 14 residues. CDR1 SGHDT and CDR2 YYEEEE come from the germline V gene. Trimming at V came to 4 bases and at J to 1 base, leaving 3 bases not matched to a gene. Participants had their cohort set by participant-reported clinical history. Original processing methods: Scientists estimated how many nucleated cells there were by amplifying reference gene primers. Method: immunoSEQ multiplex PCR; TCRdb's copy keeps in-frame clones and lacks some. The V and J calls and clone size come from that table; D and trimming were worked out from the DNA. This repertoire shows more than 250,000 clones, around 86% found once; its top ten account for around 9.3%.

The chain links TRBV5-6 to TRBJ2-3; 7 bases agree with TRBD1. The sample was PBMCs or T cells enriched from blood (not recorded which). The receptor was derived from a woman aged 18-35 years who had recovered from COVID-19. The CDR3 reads CASSTGQGTDTQYF. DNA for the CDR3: TGTGCCAGCAGCACCGGACAGGGCACAGATACGCAGTATTTT.